These 17 T cell receptor beta chains were all obtained from the same sample, sequenced in a study of cytomegalovirus exposure and HLA in healthy donors. PCR involved 60 Vbeta and 13 Jbeta primers. Assay: immunoSEQ multiplex PCR; the TCRdb copy retains only in-frame clones and omits some. The sample includes about 200,000 clones, around 80% of them seen just once. The sample taken for sequencing was PBMCs. These receptors were taken from a man aged 40-55 years in good health and CMV-seropositive.

V usage is TRBV25-1 and J usage is TRBJ1-2, with D unresolved. This CDR3 is 12 amino acids long. Per germline, CDR1 MGHDK and CDR2 SYGVNS. V dropped 4 bases and J dropped 4 bases, with 7 bases sitting between them. The CDR3 sequence is CASSGQIYGYTF. Here the CDR3 DNA reads TGTGCCAGCAGTGGGCAGATCTATGGCTACACCTTC.

V and J are TRBV27 and TRBJ1-1; no clear D. CDR1 is MNHEY, CDR2 SMNVEV, per germline (reference sequence). The V and J ends lost 0 bases and 4 bases respectively, with 6 bases between them. The CDR3 runs to 13 residues. CDR3 sequence: CASSLSSSTEAFF. CDR3 DNA: TGTGCCAGCAGTTTATCCTCGAGCACTGAAGCTTTCTTT.

V gene TRBV19 combines with J gene TRBJ1-4; 7 bases fit TRBD1. Per germline, CDR1 LNHDA and CDR2 SQIVND (reference sequence). The CDR3 length is 15 residues. V shed 5 bases and J 2 bases; nucleotides not matched to a gene: 5. The CDR3 loop reads CASSVQGFTNEKLFF. The CDR3 nucleotides are TGTGCCAGTAGTGTACAGGGGTTCACTAATGAAAAACTGTTTTTT.

V and J are TRBV19 and TRBJ2-1; 7 positions agree with TRBD2. V trimming: 8 bases; J trimming: 8 bases; junction bases outside the gene matches: 15. The CDR3 length is 15 residues. Germline V gene lookup returns CDR1 LNHDA and CDR2 SQIVND (reference sequence). The CDR3 here is CASLDGGSVGDEQFF. In DNA, the CDR3 is TGTGCCAGTTTAGATGGCGGGAGCGTGGGAGATGAGCAGTTCTTC.

This rearrangement joins TRBV18 to TRBJ2-3; D not resolved. Trimming stripped 0 bases from V and 0 bases from J, with 7 bases between. The CDR3 spans 15 residues. Germline V gene data show CDR1 as KGHSH and CDR2 as LQKENI. CDR3 DNA: TGTGCCAGCTCACCACCCGGCGGCAGCACAGATACGCAGTATTTT. It is translated as CASSPPGGSTDTQYF.

The sample holds a few counts of this clone. Germline and junction disagree at one end, which may indicate a read error. J is TRBJ1-2 and V is TRBV5-3; D ambiguous. TRBV5-3 is an ORF, with its function uncertain. The CDR3 loop spans 12 amino acids. CDR3 protein: CASSSRFNGYTF. The CDR3 coding sequence is TGTGCCAGCAGCTCCCGTTTTAATGGCTACACCTTC.

The rearrangement links TRBV30 to TRBJ2-1, with TRBD2 matching over 11 bases. There are 17 residues in the CDR3. Germline CDR1 reads GTSNPN; CDR2 reads SVGIG (reference sequence). With V trimmed by 3 bases and J by 7 bases, 14 bases remained unmatched. CDR3 nucleotide sequence: TGTGCCTGGAGGGGTGGGGGGCTAGCGGGAGGCCCGAATGAGCAGTTCTTC. Translated, it gives CAWRGGGLAGGPNEQFF. Filled out from reference TRBV30 and TRBJ2-1, the complete variable domain reads SQTIHQWPATLVQPVGSPLSLECTVEGTSNPNLYWYRQAAGRGLQLLFYSVGIGQISSEVPQNLSASRPQDRQFILSSKKLLLSDSGFYLCAWRGGGLAGGPNEQFFGPGTRLTVL.

CDR3: CAWSKGLTNTEAFF. The CDR3 nucleotides read TGTGCCTGGAGTAAGGGACTGACGAACACTGAAGCTTTCTTT. This sequence joins TRBV30 and TRBJ1-1, with TRBD1 as a possible D gene (5 bases). The CDR3 runs to 14 residues. In germline, CDR1 is GTSNPN, CDR2 SVGIG (reference sequence). The V end was cut by 2 bases, the J end by 1 base, with 11 bases between. The full variable domain, rest sourced from reference TRBV30 and TRBJ1-1, is SQTIHQWPATLVQPVGSPLSLECTVEGTSNPNLYWYRQAAGRGLQLLFYSVGIGQISSEVPQNLSASRPQDRQFILSSKKLLLSDSGFYLCAWSKGLTNTEAFFGQGTRLTVV.

This clone appeared a few times. The V gene is TRBV6-6, the J gene TRBJ2-3; possibly TRBD2 for D (6 bases). Trimming removed 7 bases from V and 4 bases from J, with 18 bases in between. This CDR3 is 15 amino acids long. In germline, CDR1 is MNHNY, CDR2 SVGAGI (reference sequence). CDR3 loop: CASTPSGTPSDTQYF. CDR3 coding DNA: TGTGCCAGCACCCCATCGGGGACTCCATCAGATACGCAGTATTTT.

By share, this clone ranks as medium-sized (0.01 to 0.1%). The CDR3 region is CAISDPGSYGYTF. For the CDR3, the DNA is TGTGCCATCAGTGATCCGGGAAGCTATGGCTACACCTTC. The genes are TRBV10-3 and TRBJ1-2; no reliable D call. Deletions cut 3 bases from V and 4 bases from J, with 9 bases between. CDR1 is ENHRY and CDR2 is SYGVKD in the germline V gene. CDR3 length equals 13 residues.

This clone was recorded a few times. The rearrangement joins TRBV5-4 to TRBJ2-3; D unclear. This CDR3 spans 15 amino acids. V dropped 0 bases and J dropped 2 bases, with 10 bases sitting between them. Germline CDR1 SGHNT, CDR2 YYREEE (reference sequence). The chain's CDR3 is CASSLVQDHTDTQYF. The CDR3 bases are TGTGCCAGCAGCTTGGTTCAGGATCACACAGATACGCAGTATTTT.

The chain has TRBV27 and TRBJ1-5; no definite D call. The V end was cut by 2 bases, the J end by 2 bases, with 10 bases between. This CDR3 is 15 amino acids long. CDR1 is MNHEY, CDR2 SMNVEV, per germline (reference sequence). CDR3: CASSLDFRGNQPQHF. CDR3 bases: TGTGCCAGCAGTTTAGATTTCCGGGGCAATCAGCCCCAGCATTTT.

CDR3 DNA: TGTGCCAGCAGCGAAAAGGGCGGCGGGAGTACAAGAACCTACAATGAGCAGTTCTTC. Residues: CASSEKGGGSTRTYNEQFF. The rearrangement joins TRBV5-4 to TRBJ2-1, with TRBD2 matching over 7 bases. Germline CDR1 and CDR2: SGHNT and YYREEE (reference sequence). V lost 4 bases and J lost 2; bases outside the gene matches: 18. There are 19 residues in the CDR3.

This chain joins TRBV29-1 and TRBJ2-1, with 7 bases that match TRBD2. The V gene end was trimmed by 8 bases and the J gene end by 3 bases; junction bases not matched to a gene: 13. The CDR3 has 15 amino acids. The germline V gene encodes CDR1 SQVTM and CDR2 ANQGSEA. The CDR3 spells CSSVQAGDFYNEQFF. For the CDR3, the DNA is TGCAGCTCTGTTCAGGCGGGAGACTTCTACAATGAGCAGTTCTTC.

This clone was observed a few times. The V and J genes are TRBV9 and TRBJ1-3; no firm D call. The CDR3 contains 13 residues. CDR1 is SGDLS, CDR2 YYNGEE, per germline. Trimming took 8 bases from V and 0 from J, leaving 9 bases between them. CDR3 sequence: CASGRSSGNTIYF. CDR3 nucleotide sequence: TGTGCCAGTGGAAGGAGCTCTGGAAACACCATATATTTT.

This clone was counted a single time. The chain carries TRBV27 and TRBJ2-2, with 10 bases aligning to TRBD2. Germline loops: CDR1 MNHEY, CDR2 SMNVEV (reference sequence). The CDR3 covers 17 residues. V lost 4 bases, J lost 4 bases, and 9 bases stayed unmatched. DNA for the CDR3: TGTGCCAGCAGTTACCAAGCGGGAGGGCCGAGCACCGGGGAGCTGTTTTTT. Its translation is CASSYQAGGPSTGELFF.

The rearrangement joins TRBV5-1 to TRBJ2-2; 8 nucleotides match TRBD2. The ends lost 4 bases at V and 6 bases at J; junction bases unmatched: 11. Germline V gene lookup returns CDR1 SGHRS and CDR2 YFSETQ. The CDR3 consists of 16 residues. CDR3 bases: TGCGCCAGCAGCAGGGGACTAGAGTTCGGGGCCGGGGAGCTGTTTTTT. Its translation: CASSRGLEFGAGELFF.